This T cell receptor (beta chain) is from a study of blood T cell repertoires in COVID-19. Participants were aged about 18 to 100 years from about two dozen US areas. Recovered Cohort 3 donors showed two negative PCRs, clearance, or symptom resolution. V was shortened by 6 bases and J by 4 bases, with 15 bases between the two germline ends. Germline-derived CDR1 and CDR2 are MDHEN and SYDVKM. CDR3 length: 14 residues. This table comes from immunoSEQ multiplex PCR, and its TCRdb copy is limited to in-frame clones, with some not included. The sample contains about 320,000 clones, 88% of which appear only once.

The origin of this receptor is a man under 40 who had recovered from COVID-19. Sequencing was carried out using PBMCs or T cells enriched from blood (not recorded which). The gene calls are TRBV28 and TRBJ2-5, with D maybe TRBD2 (6 bases). This CDR3 reads CASSGGGRRETQYF. As DNA, the CDR3 is TGTGCCAGCAGCGGGGGTGGGCGAAGAGAGACCCAGTACTTC.